Listed below are T cell receptor beta chains from one sample, sequenced in a study of T cell repertoires in cytomegalovirus infection. TCRdb passed the reads through MiXCR, listing each CDR3 protein once. The sample has approximately 200,000 distinct CDR3 sequences; approximately 22% are singletons. The sequencing input was CD8+ T cells from PBMCs. The origin of the receptors is a human donor in good health (CMV status not recorded). Some clones in this sample may be carry-over from other donors' samples. Both conserved end residues are part of each CDR3. Fields, in order: clone size, J gene, D gene, CDR3 length, V gene, CDR3 DNA, CDR3 protein. The D gene is left open where the match is weak. Clone size appears in some rows only: once, few, many, or a class for an expanded clone.

few TRBJ2-1 TRBD1 13 TRBV27 TGTGCCAGCAGTTTATCGACAGGGGGTGAGCAGTTCTTC CASSLSTGGEQFF
. TRBJ2-3 . 13 TRBV27 TGTGCCAGCAGTTGGGGGGAAACAGATACGCAGTATTTT CASSWGETDTQYF
. TRBJ1-4 . 12 TRBV7-9 TGTGCCTCCGGGGGCTCTAATGAAAAACTGTTTTTT CASGGSNEKLFF
. TRBJ2-7 . 15 TRBV29-1 TGCAGCGTTGAATTAACCACACGACCATCCTACGAGCAGTACTTC CSVELTTRPSYEQYF
many TRBJ2-6 . 16 TRBV7-2 TGTGCCAGCACCCGCTACGGGACCTCTGGGGCCAACGTCCTGACTTTC CASTRYGTSGANVLTF
. TRBJ1-1 TRBD1 14 TRBV7-4 TGTGCCAGCAGCGATACAGGGGGCGGAACTGAAGCTTTCTTT CASSDTGGGTEAFF
many TRBJ1-1 TRBD1 14 TRBV7-6 TGTGCCAGCAGCCCAGGGACAGGGGGCGCAGAAGCTTTCTTT CASSPGTGGAEAFF
once TRBJ2-7 . 12 TRBV20-1 TGCAGTGCAACCGACAGTACCTACGAGCAGTACTTC CSATDSTYEQYF
. TRBJ1-2 TRBD1 16 TRBV7-9 TGTGCCAGCAGCCACCTCGAGAGCGGGACAGCCTATGGCTACACCTTC CASSHLESGTAYGYTF
. TRBJ2-2 . 15 TRBV5-1 TGCGCCAGCAGCTTGGAGGGGAAGAACACCGGGGAGCTGTTTTTT CASSLEGKNTGELFF
. TRBJ1-1 . 15 TRBV14 TGTGCCAGCAGCCAAGATTACACAGGCCCGCTGGGAGCTTTCTTT CASSQDYTGPLGAFF
few TRBJ1-1 TRBD1 14 TRBV7-6 TGTGCCAGCAGCTTCGGGACAGCTGATACTGAAGCTTTCTTT CASSFGTADTEAFF
many TRBJ2-1 . 14 TRBV7-9 TGTGCCAGCAGCTTAGCGATGTCGGGGAGTGAGCAGTTCTTC CASSLAMSGSEQFF
many TRBJ1-2 . 14 TRBV5-1 TGCGCCAGCAGCTTGAAACAGGGATTTGATGGCTACACCTTC CASSLKQGFDGYTF
. TRBJ1-2 . 15 TRBV9 TGTGCCAGCAGCGGTGGTTCGGGGGGAGGCTATGGCTACACCTTC CASSGGSGGGYGYTF
many TRBJ2-3 . 12 TRBV28 TGTGCCAGCAGTTTATATAGCGATACGCAGTATTTT CASSLYSDTQYF
many TRBJ1-1 . 15 TRBV7-6 TGTGCCAGCAGCTTAGCGCCAGGGTCCCGCACTGAAGCTTTCTTT CASSLAPGSRTEAFF
many TRBJ2-2 TRBD2 15 TRBV20-1 TGCAGTGCTAGAGATCTAGCGGGGGCGAGCGGGGAGCTGTTTTTT CSARDLAGASGELFF
once TRBJ2-5 TRBD2 16 TRBV10-2 TGCGCCAGCAGTGAAGAGCGGGGGGGGTACCAAGAGACCCAGTACTTC CASSEERGGYQETQYF
. TRBJ2-1 TRBD2 19 TRBV29-1 TGCAGCGTCGACAAAACCCTAGCGGGGGGGACCCGCCATCACAATGAGCAGTTCTTC CSVDKTLAGGTRHHNEQFF
many TRBJ2-5 . 12 TRBV10-2 TGCGCCAGCAGTGGGGGGAGGGAGACCCAGTACTTC CASSGGRETQYF
few TRBJ2-2 . 17 TRBV12-3/TRBV12-4 TGTGCCAGCAGTCCCCCCCTGGGGGTATCGAACACCGGGGAGCTGTTTTTT CASSPPLGVSNTGELFF
many TRBJ2-1 TRBD2 17 TRBV7-8 TGTGCCAGCAGCTTAGTCGGTAGCGGGGGCTCCTACAATGAGCAGTTCTTC CASSLVGSGGSYNEQFF
many TRBJ2-7 TRBD1 15 TRBV7-9 TGTGCCAGCAGCCACGAGGGGGACAGGGGGCGCGAGCAGTACTTC CASSHEGDRGREQYF
. TRBJ2-1 TRBD2 15 TRBV6-1 TGTGCCAGCAGTGGATTAGCGGGGACTAAGGATGAGCAGTTCTTC CASSGLAGTKDEQFF
once TRBJ2-3 TRBD2 17 TRBV15 TGTGCCACCAGCTCGACACGGGCGGGGGGTAGCACAGATACGCAGTATTTT CATSSTRAGGSTDTQYF
. TRBJ2-3 . 15 TRBV7-3 TGTGCCAGCAGCATTGGACCCGACGGCACAGATACGCAGTATTTT CASSIGPDGTDTQYF
many TRBJ2-7 TRBD2 16 TRBV7-2 TGTGCCAGCAGCTTAGCCGTGACTAGCGAGTACTACGAGCAGTACTTC CASSLAVTSEYYEQYF
. TRBJ1-2 . 14 TRBV7-9 TGTGCCAGCAGCTTGGCACCGGGGGCGCACGGCTACACCTTC CASSLAPGAHGYTF
few TRBJ1-2 . 11 TRBV29-1 TGCAGCGTTCCAGGTGGAGGCGGGTACACCTTC CSVPGGGGYTF
few TRBJ2-5 . 12 TRBV12-3/TRBV12-4 TGTGCCAGCAGTTTTCTAGTGGAGACCCAGTACTTC CASSFLVETQYF